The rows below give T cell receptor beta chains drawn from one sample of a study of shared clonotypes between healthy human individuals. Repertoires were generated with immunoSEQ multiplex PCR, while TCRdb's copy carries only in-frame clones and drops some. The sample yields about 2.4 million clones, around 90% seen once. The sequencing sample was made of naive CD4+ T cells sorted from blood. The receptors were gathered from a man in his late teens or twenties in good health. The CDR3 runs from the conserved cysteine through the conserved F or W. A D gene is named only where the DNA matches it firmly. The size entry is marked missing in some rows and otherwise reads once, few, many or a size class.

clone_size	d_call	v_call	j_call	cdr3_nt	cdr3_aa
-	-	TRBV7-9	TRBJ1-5	TGTGCCAGCAGCCAGAGCGAGGGTACTCAGCCCCAGCATTTT	CASSQSEGTQPQHF
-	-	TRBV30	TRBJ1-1	TGTGCCTGGAAAGGGAGACAGCTATTCATGAACACTGAAGCTTTCTTT	CAWKGRQLFMNTEAFF
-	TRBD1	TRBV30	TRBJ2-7	TGTGCCTGGAGTCTGACAGGGTCCTACGAGCAGTACTTC	CAWSLTGSYEQYF
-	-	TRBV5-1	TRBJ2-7	TGCGCCAGCAGCTTTCAGGGGAACGAGCAGTACTTC	CASSFQGNEQYF
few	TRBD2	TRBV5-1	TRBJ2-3	TGCGCCAGCAGCTTGGCCAGCGGGGGCACAGATACGCAGTATTTT	CASSLASGGTDTQYF
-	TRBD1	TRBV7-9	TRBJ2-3	TGTGCCAGCAGTTTCGACAGGGTCCAGGATACGCAGTATTTT	CASSFDRVQDTQYF
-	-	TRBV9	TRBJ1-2	TGTGCCAGCAGCGTATTGCAAACCGGCGACAGGATCTATGGCTACACCTTC	CASSVLQTGDRIYGYTF
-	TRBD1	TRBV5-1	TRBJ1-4	TGCGCCAGCAGCTCGGGGACAGTAACTAATGAAAAACTGTTTTTT	CASSSGTVTNEKLFF
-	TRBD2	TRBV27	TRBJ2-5	TGTGCCAGCAGTTTATTCGCGGGACTGGGAGGGGAGACCCAGTACTTC	CASSLFAGLGGETQYF
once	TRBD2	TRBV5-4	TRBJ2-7	TGTGCCAGCAGCTTGGGTGCGGGAGGGCCCGACGAGCAGTACTTC	CASSLGAGGPDEQYF
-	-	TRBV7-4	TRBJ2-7	TGTGCCAACCCGCAGACGGGAACCTACGAGCAGTACTTC	CANPQTGTYEQYF
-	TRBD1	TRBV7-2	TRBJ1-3	TGTGCCAGCAGCCGGGTCGAGGGGGCGACTGGAAACACCATATATTTT	CASSRVEGATGNTIYF
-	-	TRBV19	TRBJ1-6	TGTGCCACCCGGGCAGGGAATAATTCACCCCTCCACTTT	CATRAGNNSPLHF